This entry describes one T cell receptor beta chain. Its antigen is unidentified. A single heparinised blood sample, averaging about 120 mL, was obtained per donor. By way of CD45RO/CCR7/CD25/CD127/CD95/CD27, the CD4+ regulatory, stem cell-like memory, central memory and naive cells were sorted. CDR1 and CDR2 (germline): SGHVS, FNYEAQ. The junction had 7 bases not matched to a gene; V was cut back by 5 bases and J by 5 bases. This CDR3 has 14 residues. This record comes from a study of beta chain features in type 1 diabetes. The whole isolated RNA underwent reverse transcription, so sequencing captured expressed TCRB transcripts. The assay was immunoSEQ multiplex PCR, and TCRdb's table has in-frame clones only and misses some. Here the sample spans under 150,000 clones, 6% to 7.5% being singletons. The study, taken as a whole, reports: Any HLA-type effect on TCRB rearrangement remained unresolved here. Moderately but significantly shorter TCRB CDR3s were found in Type 1 diabetes patients in all four CD4+ subsets.

The V gene is TRBV7-6, the J gene TRBJ2-5, with 8 nucleotides matching TRBD1. The sequenced sample was central memory CD4+ T cells from blood. The clonotype comes from a woman in her thirties in good health. The CDR3 loop reads CASSRTGFGETQYF. The DNA of the CDR3 is TGTGCCAGCAGCCGGACAGGGTTCGGTGAGACCCAGTACTTC. Full variable domain (rest looked up from reference TRBV7-6 and TRBJ2-5): GAGVSQSPRYKVTKRGQDVALRCDPISGHVSLYWYRQALGQGPEFLTYFNYEAQQDKSGLPNDRFSAERPEGSISTLTIQRTEQRDSAMYRCASSRTGFGETQYFGPGTRLLVL.